The 9 T cell receptor beta chains below come from one sample, sequenced in a study of blood T cells in healthy people across ages. A second about 7 to 12 cycle PCR used barcoded and J-beta primers. TCRdb used MiXCR to reprocess the 5' RACE reads, holding one entry per CDR3 protein. The sample records hundreds of thousands of distinct CDR3 sequences, less than 35% being singletons. Specimen: blood. The receptors come from a woman at least 80 years old in good health.

This clonotype was seen a handful of times. The rearrangement links TRBV12-3 or TRBV12-4 to TRBJ2-5; 9 bases agree with TRBD2. This CDR3 contains 14 residues. Trimming took 3 bases from V and 11 from J; bases not matched to a gene: 10. The CDR3: CASSLGTSTNEQYF. The CDR3 DNA is TGTGCCAGCAGTTTGGGGACTAGCACCAATGAGCAGTACTTC.

The V call is TRBV5-1, the J call TRBJ2-5; tentatively, D is TRBD1 (5 bases). The last part of the DNA fits TRBJ2-1 better; the J call may be wrong. CDR1 SGHRS and CDR2 YFSETQ come from the germline V gene. There are 15 residues in the CDR3. CDR3 in DNA: TGCGCCAGCAGCTTGGCCGACAGAAACCAAGAGACCCAGTTCTTC. Translated, it gives CASSLADRNQETQFF.

This clonotype showed up many times. The chain joins TRBV6-2 or TRBV6-3 to TRBJ2-3, with TRBD2 matching over 10 bases. V dropped 5 bases and J dropped 4; count of bases not matched to a gene: 12. CDR3 length: 17 residues. Germline V gene sequence: CDR1 MNHEY, CDR2 SVGEGT. The CDR3 DNA sequence: TGTGCCAGCAGTCCCTATTCTAGCGGGGGAAGGGCAGATACGCAGTATTTT. As protein: CASSPYSSGGRADTQYF.

Comment on this clonotype: One end of the junction does not line up with germline, which may come from a read error. In DNA form, the CDR3 reads TGTGGCAGCAGCGACCGGGACCGTATCAACTATGGCTACACCTTC. It specifies CGSSDRDRINYGYTF. This chain connects TRBV7-9 to TRBJ1-2; perhaps TRBD1 as D (5 bases). Per germline, CDR1 SEHNR and CDR2 FQNEAQ (reference sequence). CDR3 length equals 15 residues.

Note on this clonotype: A read error is possible here, since a much larger clone lies one base away. The chain links TRBV7-9 to TRBJ2-7; the match to TRBD1 covers 7 bases. The J call may not be correct, given that the DNA end is closer to TRBJ2-4. The CDR3 length is 17 residues. CDR1 and CDR2 (germline): SEHNR, FQNEAQ (reference sequence). The CDR3 DNA is TGTGCCTGCAGCTTAGCCCTTAAGGACAGGAGCTCTGGCATTCAGTACTTC. Amino acids: CACSLALKDRSSGIQYF.

Comments on this clonotype: A much larger clonotype is one base distant, so this may be a read error. The CDR3: CAISVRSGQGGGYTF. For the CDR3, the DNA is TGTGCCATCAGTGTGAGGTCGGGACAGGGAGGCGGCTACACCTTC. The chain joins TRBV10-3 to TRBJ1-2, with TRBD1 matching 9 bases. Trimming took 4 bases from V and 8 from J; bases not matched to a gene: 11. CDR3 length equals 15 residues. Germline assignment: CDR1 ENHRY and CDR2 SYGVKD.

This clonotype was recorded many times. V is TRBV19 and J is TRBJ2-4; D is uncertain. V was shortened by 3 bases and J by 0 bases, with 6 bases between the two germline ends. The CDR3 is 14 amino acids. In germline, CDR1 is LNHDA, CDR2 SQIVND (reference sequence). The CDR3 spells CASSIRLAKNIQYF. CDR3 in DNA: TGTGCCAGTAGTATTCGGCTAGCCAAAAACATTCAGTACTTC.

The V call is TRBV5-1, the J call TRBJ1-2; D may be TRBD1 (5 bases). The CDR3 has 15 amino acids. Trimming shortened V by 6 bases and J by 6 bases, and 21 bases separated the two germline ends. The germline V gene has CDR1 SGHRS and CDR2 YFSETQ. The CDR3 loop is CASNSGTPLGDGYTF. In DNA form, the CDR3 reads TGCGCCAGCAACTCCGGGACTCCCTTGGGCGATGGCTACACCTTC. Combining the CDR3 with reference TRBV5-1 and TRBJ1-2 gives the whole variable domain KAGVTQTPRYLIKTRGQQVTLSCSPISGHRSVSWYQQTPGQGLQFLFEYFSETQRNKGNFPGRFSGRQFSNSRSEMNVSTLELGDSALYLCASNSGTPLGDGYTFGSGTRLTVV.

This clonotype was observed many times. The V call is TRBV19, the J call TRBJ1-2, with 11 bases matching TRBD1. The CDR3 runs to 16 residues. Germline V gene data show CDR1 as LNHDA and CDR2 as SQIVND (reference sequence). The junction had 9 bases not matched to a gene; V was cut back by 5 bases and J by 4 bases. The CDR3 nucleotides read TGTGCCAGTAGTGATCGGACAGGGGGCTATTTCTATGGCTACACCTTC. Encoded protein: CASSDRTGGYFYGYTF.